This T cell receptor beta chain came from a study of cytomegalovirus exposure and HLA in healthy donors. With 60 Vbeta and 13 Jbeta primers, the PCR was carried out. TCRdb's table, derived via immunoSEQ multiplex PCR, lists solely in-frame clones and lacks some. This table holds roughly 100,000 clones, over 75% found once. The germline V gene encodes CDR1 SEHNR and CDR2 FQNEAQ (reference sequence). V shed 4 bases, J shed 2 bases, and the junction held 4 bases outside the gene matches. This CDR3 contains 17 residues. The chain links TRBV7-9 to TRBJ2-1; TRBD2 aligns across 14 bases. The receptor was derived from a female donor in good health and CMV-seropositive. The sequenced material came from PBMCs. This chain's CDR3 is CASSSGTSGRTYNEQFF. The CDR3 DNA reads TGTGCCAGCAGCTCGGGGACTAGCGGGAGAACCTACAATGAGCAGTTCTTC.